The following is a T cell receptor (beta chain) sequence with its context. Germline values: CDR1 WNHNN, CDR2 SYGVQD (reference sequence). V lost 5 bases, J lost 2 bases, and 7 bases stayed unmatched. The CDR3 length is 15 residues. These data come from a study of T cell responses to AZD1222 COVID-19 vaccine. Method: immunoSEQ multiplex PCR; TCRdb's copy keeps in-frame clones and lacks some. The table lists approximately 120,000 clones, about 88% of them singletons. The material sequenced was peripheral blood, taken 28 days after the second AZD1222 dose. The TCR sequence derives from an adult who received the AZD1222 COVID-19 vaccine. The rearrangement uses TRBV10-1 and TRBJ2-3; 7 bases agree with TRBD1. CDR3 in DNA: TGCGCCAGCAGTATAGACAGGGCCCCCACAGATACGCAGTATTTT. Translation: CASSIDRAPTDTQYF.